This T cell receptor (beta chain) was recovered during a study of blood T cell repertoires in COVID-19. Residents of approximately 25 US areas, aged roughly 18 to 89 years, made up the participants. Participant-given clinical history determined each cohort assignment. The data were produced by immunoSEQ multiplex PCR, yet TCRdb's version contains in-frame clones alone and is incomplete. The sample contains 300,000 to 400,000 clones, approximately 88% of which appear only once. The ends lost 3 bases at V and 4 bases at J; junction bases unmatched: 2. From germline, CDR1 is SGHAT and CDR2 FQDESV (reference sequence). This CDR3 comprises 15 residues.

This clonotype was obtained from a man aged 25 to 40 who had recovered from COVID-19. The sample taken for sequencing was PBMCs or T cells enriched from blood (not recorded which). The chain has TRBV11-1 and TRBJ2-1; 11 bases align to TRBD2. CDR3 sequence reads: CASSFSSGGYNEQFF. The CDR3 nucleotides are TGTGCCAGCAGCTTCTCTAGCGGGGGGTACAATGAGCAGTTCTTC. Full variable domain (remainder filled in from reference TRBV11-1 and TRBJ2-1): EAEVAQSPRYKITEKSQAVAFWCDPISGHATLYWYRQILGQGPELLVQFQDESVVDDSQLPKDRFSAERLKGVDSTLKIQPAELGDSAMYLCASSFSSGGYNEQFFGPGTRLTVL.